These 4 T cell receptor beta chains share one sample of origin, sequenced in a study of blood T cell repertoires in COVID-19. The data were produced by immunoSEQ multiplex PCR, yet TCRdb's version contains in-frame clones alone and is incomplete. The sample yields about 480,000 clones, approximately 87% seen once. The sequenced sample consisted of PBMCs or T cells enriched from blood (not recorded which). These receptors originate from a woman aged 40 to 50 who had recovered from COVID-19.

The chain employs TRBV4-3 and TRBJ2-2; 8 positions match TRBD1. The V gene end was trimmed by 1 base and the J gene end by 6 bases; junction bases not matched to a gene: 13. Germline V lookup: CDR1 LGHNA, CDR2 YSLEER. This CDR3 contains 18 residues. The CDR3 DNA sequence: TGCGCCAGCAGCCAAGCCCCTGGACAGGGTCGAGAGGCCGGGGAGCTGTTTTTT. Its protein is CASSQAPGQGREAGELFF.

This clone was picked up a small number of times. The chain carries TRBV5-5 and TRBJ2-7; 10 positions agree with TRBD1. In germline, CDR1 is SGHKS, CDR2 YYEKEE (reference sequence). J gave up 6 bases and V 4 bases, and 10 bases lay outside the gene matches. This CDR3 has 15 amino acids. In DNA, the CDR3 is TGTGCCAGCAGCCTCCGAGGGGACAGGGGATCCGAGCAGTACTTC. Translated, it gives CASSLRGDRGSEQYF.

The genes are TRBV4-1 and TRBJ1-1, with a weak D call TRBD1 (6 bases). Germline V gene data show CDR1 as MGHRA and CDR2 as YSYEKL. V was clipped by 3 bases and J by 1 base, with 6 bases between them. The CDR3 consists of 13 residues. CDR3 nucleotides: TGCGCCAGCAGCCAGGGACAGAACACTGAAGCTTTCTTT. This encodes CASSQGQNTEAFF.

This chain joins TRBV10-3 and TRBJ2-7, with D maybe TRBD2 (5 bases). Germline V gene data show CDR1 as ENHRY and CDR2 as SYGVKD. There are 16 residues in the CDR3. The V gene lost 0 bases and the J gene lost 1 base, with 13 bases spanning the gap. The CDR3 loop reads CAISESAPTGSYEQYF. DNA for the CDR3: TGTGCCATCAGTGAGTCGGCCCCAACGGGATCCTACGAGCAGTACTTC.